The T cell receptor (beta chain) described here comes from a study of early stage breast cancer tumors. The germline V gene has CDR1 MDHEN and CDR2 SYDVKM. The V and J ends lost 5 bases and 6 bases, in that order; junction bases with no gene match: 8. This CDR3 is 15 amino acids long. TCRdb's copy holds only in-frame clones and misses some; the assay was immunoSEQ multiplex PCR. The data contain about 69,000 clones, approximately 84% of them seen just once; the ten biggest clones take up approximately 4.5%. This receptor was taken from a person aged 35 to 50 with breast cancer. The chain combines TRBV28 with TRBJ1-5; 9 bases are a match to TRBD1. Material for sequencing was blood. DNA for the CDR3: TGTGCCAGCAGTATAAGCGGGACAGGGACTCAGCCCCAGCATTTT. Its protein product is CASSISGTGTQPQHF.